A selection of T cell receptor beta chains follows, all from one sample in a study of T-cell memory formation after mild COVID-19. TCRdb called the 5' RACE reads again in MiXCR, with one record for every CDR3 protein. The data contain over 500,000 distinct CDR3 sequences, approximately 15% of them seen just once; the ten biggest clones take up 8.1%. The sample comprised PBMCs or a T cell subset sorted from them (not recorded which). All receptors derive from an adult woman who had mild COVID-19 (a few samples of this study predate the infection). Cell type and time point are not known. Each CDR3 is given with its conserved first and last residue. A D gene is named only where the DNA matches it firmly. Clone size is given for some rows only: seen once, a few or many times, or a class if the clone is expanded.

NA,NA,TRBV4-3,TRBJ1-2,TGCGCCAGCAGCCAAAAGAACTATGGCTACACCTTC,CASSQKNYGYTF
NA,NA,TRBV4-1,TRBJ2-5,TGCGCCAGCAGCCAAGTCCTCCAAGAGACCCAGTACTTC,CASSQVLQETQYF
TRBD1,few,TRBV20-1,TRBJ1-4,TGCAGTGCTCACAATTCCAGGACAGGGCCGAAACTGTTTTTT,CSAHNSRTGPKLFF
TRBD1,few,TRBV12-3/TRBV12-4,TRBJ1-1,TGTGCCAGCAGCACGACAGGGGGGTTAAACACTGAAGCTTTCTTT,CASSTTGGLNTEAFF
NA,many,TRBV12-3/TRBV12-4,TRBJ2-3,TGTGCCAGCAGTTTCTCGGGAGAGACGCAGTATTTT,CASSFSGETQYF
TRBD2,few,TRBV12-3/TRBV12-4,TRBJ2-1,TGTGCCAGCAGTCTTAAGGGACTAGCGGGAGATCGCTCCTACAATGAGCAGTTCTTC,CASSLKGLAGDRSYNEQFF
NA,few,TRBV7-2,TRBJ1-5,TGTGCCAGCAGCTTACAGCAGAATCAGCCCCAGCATTTT,CASSLQQNQPQHF
NA,few,TRBV2,TRBJ1-5,TGTGCCAGCAGTGATTCAACAGGGAATCAGCCCCAGCATTTT,CASSDSTGNQPQHF
NA,few,TRBV4-2,TRBJ2-3,TGTGCCAGCAGCCACTCAGGGTCTAGCAGACGCACAGATACGCAGTATTTT,CASSHSGSSRRTDTQYF
TRBD2,few,TRBV7-6,TRBJ2-2,TGTGCCAGCGCCCCCGGGGGGAGCGGGATCGTCGGGGAGCTGTTTTTT,CASAPGGSGIVGELFF
TRBD2,NA,TRBV6-2/TRBV6-3,TRBJ2-3,TGTGCCAGCAGCCCGGGGAGGACTAGCGGGAGGCCACAGAGCACAGATACGCAGTATTTT,CASSPGRTSGRPQSTDTQYF
NA,NA,TRBV24-1,TRBJ2-1,TGTGCCACCAGTGGTAAACCACTAGGGGATGAGCAGTTCTTC,CATSGKPLGDEQFF
TRBD1,NA,TRBV12-3/TRBV12-4,TRBJ2-3,TGTGCCAGCAAGACAGGGGGGGTAGATACGCAGTATTTT,CASKTGGVDTQYF
NA,NA,TRBV7-2,TRBJ1-1,TGTGCCAGCAGCCGCAATTCCCGAGGGACTGAAGCTTTCTTT,CASSRNSRGTEAFF
NA,few,TRBV29-1,TRBJ1-2,TGCAGCGTTGAAGTGCCCTCGGGAGATGGCTACACCTTC,CSVEVPSGDGYTF
NA,NA,TRBV7-6,TRBJ2-7,TGTGCCAGCAGCTTAGCGGGCAGGTCACGCGTAGACGAGCAGTACTTC,CASSLAGRSRVDEQYF
TRBD1,NA,TRBV10-3,TRBJ2-3,TGTGCCATCAGTGAGCCGGGACAGGGGTCAGATACGCAGTATTTT,CAISEPGQGSDTQYF